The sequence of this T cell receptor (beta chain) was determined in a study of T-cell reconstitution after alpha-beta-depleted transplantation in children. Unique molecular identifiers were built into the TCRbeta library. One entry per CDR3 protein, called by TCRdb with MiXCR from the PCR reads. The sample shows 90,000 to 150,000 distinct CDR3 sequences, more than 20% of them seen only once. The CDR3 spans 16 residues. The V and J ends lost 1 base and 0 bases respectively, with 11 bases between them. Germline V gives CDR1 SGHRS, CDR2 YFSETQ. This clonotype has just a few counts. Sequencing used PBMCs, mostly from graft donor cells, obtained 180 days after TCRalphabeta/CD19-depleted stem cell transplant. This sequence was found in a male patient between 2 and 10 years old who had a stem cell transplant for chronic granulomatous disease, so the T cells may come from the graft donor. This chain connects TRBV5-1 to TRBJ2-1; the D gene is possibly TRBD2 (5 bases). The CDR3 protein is CASSLMSLASYNEQFF. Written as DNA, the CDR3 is TGCGCCAGCAGCTTGATGAGCCTAGCCTCCTACAATGAGCAGTTCTTC.